Sequencing of this T cell receptor (beta chain) was carried out in a study of blood T cells in healthy people across ages. Overall study: Researchers report that template switching captured about one barcoded beta molecule per two T cells.

Worth noting for this clonotype: What it binds is unknown.

Whole-study results and caveats: Diversity of TCR beta per million T cells declined in a roughly linear way with age.

The second PCR ran roughly 6 to 11 cycles with a sample-barcoded 5' primer and J-beta primers. One entry per CDR3 protein, called by TCRdb with MiXCR from the 5' RACE reads. The table shows approximately 810,000 distinct CDR3 sequences, with around 26% occurring only once. The CDR3 spans 16 residues. CDR1 is SGHVS and CDR2 is FQNEAQ in the germline V gene. V lost 0 bases, J lost 11 bases, and 22 bases lay in between. The sequence was collected from a woman older than 75 in good health. Sequenced sample: blood. V usage is TRBV7-8 and J usage is TRBJ2-5; the D call may be TRBD1 or TRBD2 (5 bases each). The CDR3: CASSLAGTPVSIEQYF. The CDR3 DNA reads TGTGCCAGCAGCTTAGCCGGGACGCCAGTAAGCATTGAGCAGTACTTC.